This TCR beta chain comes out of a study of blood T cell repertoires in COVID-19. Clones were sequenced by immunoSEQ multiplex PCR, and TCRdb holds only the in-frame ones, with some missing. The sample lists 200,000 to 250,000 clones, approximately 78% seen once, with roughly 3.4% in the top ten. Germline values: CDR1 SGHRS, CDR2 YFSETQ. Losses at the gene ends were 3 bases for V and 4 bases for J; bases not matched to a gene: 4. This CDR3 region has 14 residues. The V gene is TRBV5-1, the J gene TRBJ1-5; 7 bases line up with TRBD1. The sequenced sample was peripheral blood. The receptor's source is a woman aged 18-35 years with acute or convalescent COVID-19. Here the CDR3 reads CASSSSGGNQPQHF. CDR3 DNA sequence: TGCGCCAGCAGCTCGTCAGGGGGAAATCAGCCCCAGCATTTT.